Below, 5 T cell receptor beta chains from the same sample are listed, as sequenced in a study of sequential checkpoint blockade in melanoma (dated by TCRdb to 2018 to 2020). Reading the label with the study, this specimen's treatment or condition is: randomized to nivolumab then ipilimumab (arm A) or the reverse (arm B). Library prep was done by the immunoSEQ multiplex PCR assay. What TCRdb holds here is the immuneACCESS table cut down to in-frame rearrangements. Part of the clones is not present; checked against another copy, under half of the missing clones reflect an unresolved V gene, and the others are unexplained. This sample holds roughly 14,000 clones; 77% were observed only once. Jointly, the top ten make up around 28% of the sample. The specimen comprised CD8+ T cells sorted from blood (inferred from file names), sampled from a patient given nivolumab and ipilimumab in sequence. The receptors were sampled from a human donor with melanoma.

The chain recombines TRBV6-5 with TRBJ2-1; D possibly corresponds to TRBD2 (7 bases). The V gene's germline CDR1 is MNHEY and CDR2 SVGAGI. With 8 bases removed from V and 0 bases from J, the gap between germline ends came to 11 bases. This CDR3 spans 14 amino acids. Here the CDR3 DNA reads TGTGCCAGCCGGGGGGCGAGCTCCTACAATGAGCAGTTCTTC. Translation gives CASRGASSYNEQFF.

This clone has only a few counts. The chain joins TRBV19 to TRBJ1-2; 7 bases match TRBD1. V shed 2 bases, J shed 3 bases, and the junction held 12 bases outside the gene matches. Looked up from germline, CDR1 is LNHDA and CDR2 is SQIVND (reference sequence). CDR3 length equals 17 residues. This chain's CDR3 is CASSIFKGAVSDYGYTF. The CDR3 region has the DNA TGTGCCAGTAGTATATTCAAGGGGGCAGTATCGGACTATGGCTACACCTTC.

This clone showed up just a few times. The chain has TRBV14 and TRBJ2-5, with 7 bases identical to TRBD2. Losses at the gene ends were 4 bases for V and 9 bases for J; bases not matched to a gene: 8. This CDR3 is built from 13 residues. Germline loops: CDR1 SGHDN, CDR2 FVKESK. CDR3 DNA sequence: TGTGCCAGCAGCCGGGACTACCCCGAGGCCCAGTACTTC. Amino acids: CASSRDYPEAQYF.

Here the CDR3 DNA reads TGTGCCAGCAGCAGGACCGGGACTAGCGGGGGGACTGAGCAGTTCTTC. This gives the protein CASSRTGTSGGTEQFF. The chain links TRBV7-6 to TRBJ2-1, with 15 bases identical to TRBD2. The CDR3 extends over 16 amino acids. With V trimmed by 5 bases and J by 9 bases, 8 bases remained unmatched. Germline values: CDR1 SGHVS, CDR2 FNYEAQ.

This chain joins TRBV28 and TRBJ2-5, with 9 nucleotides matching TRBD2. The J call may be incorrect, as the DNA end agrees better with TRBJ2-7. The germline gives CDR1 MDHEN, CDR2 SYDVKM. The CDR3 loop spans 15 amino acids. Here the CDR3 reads CASSFGPSGTYEQYF. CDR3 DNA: TGTGCCAGCAGCTTTGGGCCTAGCGGGACCTACGAGCAGTACTTC.